This record covers a single T cell receptor beta chain. These data are taken from a study of shared clonotypes between healthy human individuals. The CDR3 covers 13 residues. V lost 4 bases and J lost 5, with 10 bases in between. The germline V gene encodes CDR1 SGHAT and CDR2 FQNNGV. The method was immunoSEQ multiplex PCR; TCRdb's version includes in-frame clones alone and lacks a portion of them. Altogether 950,000 to 1,200,000 clones are present, roughly 80% being singletons, with the ten largest covering about 0.89%. This clonotype was obtained from a man between 18 and 35 years old in good health. Some clones in this sample may be carry-over from other donors' samples. J is TRBJ2-3 and V is TRBV11-2; unclear D gene. Specimen: memory CD4+ T cells from PBMCs. Subset here: CD45RA-negative fraction. CDR3 in amino acids: CASSSAGKDTQYF. The CDR3 nucleotides are TGTGCCAGCAGCTCAGCCGGTAAAGATACGCAGTATTTT.